This TCR beta chain came from a study of blood T cells in healthy people across ages. Through a sample-barcoded 5' primer and a J-beta primer mix, a second PCR was run for roughly 6 to 11 cycles. TCRdb re-analysed the 5' RACE reads in MiXCR, keeping a single row per CDR3 protein. This sample has some 1.5 million distinct CDR3 sequences, with 28% found just once. Staff drew ten milliliters of peripheral blood from each donor. Trimming cost V 2 bases and J 0 bases, with 10 bases left between them. CDR1 and CDR2 from the germline V gene are SGHTA and FQGNSA. The CDR3 has 15 residues. This clonotype has more than one count but fewer than ten.

The chain has TRBV7-2 and TRBJ1-2; D uncertain. The sequence was collected from a woman aged 30 to 39 in good health. The sample comprised blood. Here the CDR3 reads CASSLQGKANYGYTF. DNA for the CDR3: TGTGCCAGCAGCTTACAAGGCAAAGCTAACTATGGCTACACCTTC.